Included here is one TCR beta chain sequence, with context. Its antigen remains unknown. Different DNA sequences within this sample yield the same CDR3. Per germline, CDR1 SGHRS and CDR2 YFSETQ. CDR3 length equals 13 residues. Trimming shortened V by 0 bases and J by 6 bases, and 6 bases separated the two germline ends. Negatively enriched CD4+ T cells were divided by CD45RA into naive and memory. This record belongs to a study of shared clonotypes between healthy human individuals. Study results and limitations: In having few donors, the study represented limited genetic and exposure-history diversity. Rarefaction gave evidence that sorted-subset sequencing remained incomplete despite large depth. Naive subsets tended to show greater estimated richness than memory subsets.

Generated by immunoSEQ multiplex PCR, the TCRdb table keeps only in-frame clones and is missing some. The sample carries 1 million to 1.3 million clones, about 80% recorded once. The receptor was derived from a man between 18 and 29 years old in good health. Some clones in this sample may be carry-over from other donors' samples. Sequenced: memory CD4+ T cells from PBMCs. Subset here: CD45RA-negative fraction. The chain has TRBV5-1 and TRBJ2-2; TRBD1 might be the D (5 bases). The CDR3 DNA reads as TGCGCCAGCAGCTTGGAGGGGCCCGGGGAGCTGTTTTTT. Its protein product is CASSLEGPGELFF.